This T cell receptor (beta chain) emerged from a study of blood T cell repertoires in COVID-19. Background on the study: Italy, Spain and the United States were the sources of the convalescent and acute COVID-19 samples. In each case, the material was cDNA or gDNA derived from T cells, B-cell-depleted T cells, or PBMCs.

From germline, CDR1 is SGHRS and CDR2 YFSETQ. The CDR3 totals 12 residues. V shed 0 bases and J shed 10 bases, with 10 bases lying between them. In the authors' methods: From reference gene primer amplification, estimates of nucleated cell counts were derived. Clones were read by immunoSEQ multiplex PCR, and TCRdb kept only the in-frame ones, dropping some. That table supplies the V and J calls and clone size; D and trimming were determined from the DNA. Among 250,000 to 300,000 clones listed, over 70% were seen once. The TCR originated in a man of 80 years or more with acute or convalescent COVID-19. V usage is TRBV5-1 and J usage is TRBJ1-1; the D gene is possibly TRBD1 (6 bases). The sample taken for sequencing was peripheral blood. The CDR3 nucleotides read TGCGCCAGCAGCTTGGAACAGGGTGCAGCTTTCTTT. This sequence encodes CASSLEQGAAFF.